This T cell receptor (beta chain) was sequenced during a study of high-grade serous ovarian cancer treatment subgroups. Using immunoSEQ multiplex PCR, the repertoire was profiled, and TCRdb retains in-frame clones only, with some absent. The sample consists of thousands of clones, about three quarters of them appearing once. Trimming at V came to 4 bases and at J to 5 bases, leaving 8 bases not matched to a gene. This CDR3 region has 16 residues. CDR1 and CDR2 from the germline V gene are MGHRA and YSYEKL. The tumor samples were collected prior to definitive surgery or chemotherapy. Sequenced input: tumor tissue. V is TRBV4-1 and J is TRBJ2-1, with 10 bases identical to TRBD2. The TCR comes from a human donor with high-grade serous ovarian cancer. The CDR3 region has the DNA TGCGCCAGCAGCCTTAATAGCGGGGGGCCTAACAATGAGCAGTTCTTC. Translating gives CASSLNSGGPNNEQFF.